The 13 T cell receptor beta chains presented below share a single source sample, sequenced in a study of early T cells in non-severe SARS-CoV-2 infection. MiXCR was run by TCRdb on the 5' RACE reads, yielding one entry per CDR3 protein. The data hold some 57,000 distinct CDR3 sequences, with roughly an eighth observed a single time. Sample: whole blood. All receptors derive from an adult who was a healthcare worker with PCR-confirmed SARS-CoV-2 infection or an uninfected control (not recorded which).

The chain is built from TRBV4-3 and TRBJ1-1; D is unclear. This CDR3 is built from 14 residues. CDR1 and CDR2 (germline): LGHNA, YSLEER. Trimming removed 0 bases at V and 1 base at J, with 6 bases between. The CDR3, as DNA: TGCGCCAGCAGCCAAGAAGGCCAGAACACTGAAGCTTTCTTT. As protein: CASSQEGQNTEAFF.

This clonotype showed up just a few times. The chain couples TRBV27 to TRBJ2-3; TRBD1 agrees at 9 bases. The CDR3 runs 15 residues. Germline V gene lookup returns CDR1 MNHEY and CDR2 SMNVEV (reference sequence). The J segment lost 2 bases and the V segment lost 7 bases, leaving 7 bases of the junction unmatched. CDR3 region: CASTHGTGHTDTQYF. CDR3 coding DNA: TGTGCCAGCACCCATGGGACAGGGCACACAGATACGCAGTATTTT.

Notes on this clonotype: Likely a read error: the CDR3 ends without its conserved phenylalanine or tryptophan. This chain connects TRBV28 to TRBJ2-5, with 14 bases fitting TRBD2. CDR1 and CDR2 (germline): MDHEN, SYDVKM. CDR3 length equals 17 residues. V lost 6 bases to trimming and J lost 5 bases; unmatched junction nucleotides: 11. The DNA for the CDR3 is TGTGCCAGCAGCCTCTTGGGACTAGCGGGAGTGGGTGAGACCCAGTACTCC. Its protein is CASSLLGLAGVGETQYS.

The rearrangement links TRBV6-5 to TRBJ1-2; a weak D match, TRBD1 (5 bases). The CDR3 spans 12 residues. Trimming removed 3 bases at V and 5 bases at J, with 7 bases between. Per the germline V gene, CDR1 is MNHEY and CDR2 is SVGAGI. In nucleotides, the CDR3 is TGTGCCAGCAGTTATGGGGGGTATGGCTACACCTTC. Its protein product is CASSYGGYGYTF.

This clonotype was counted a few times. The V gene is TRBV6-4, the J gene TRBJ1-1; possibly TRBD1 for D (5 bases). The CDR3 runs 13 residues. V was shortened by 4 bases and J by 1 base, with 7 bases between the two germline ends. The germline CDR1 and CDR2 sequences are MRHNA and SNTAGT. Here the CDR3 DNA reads TGTGCCAGCAGTGCCCAGGGGAACACTGAAGCTTTCTTT. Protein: CASSAQGNTEAFF.

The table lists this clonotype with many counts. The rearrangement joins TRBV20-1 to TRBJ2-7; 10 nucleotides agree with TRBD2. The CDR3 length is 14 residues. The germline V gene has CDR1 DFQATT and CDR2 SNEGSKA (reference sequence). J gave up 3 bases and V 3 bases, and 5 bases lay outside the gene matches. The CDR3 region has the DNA TGCAGTGCTAGGACACTAGCGGGGCACTACGAGCAGTACTTC. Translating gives CSARTLAGHYEQYF.

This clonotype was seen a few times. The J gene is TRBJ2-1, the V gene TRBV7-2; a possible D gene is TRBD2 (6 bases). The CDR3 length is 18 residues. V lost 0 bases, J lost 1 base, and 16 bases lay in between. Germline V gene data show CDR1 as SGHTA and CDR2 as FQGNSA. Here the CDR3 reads CASSLAGRTGRSYNEQFF. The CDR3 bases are TGTGCCAGCAGCTTAGCGGGCAGAACCGGGAGATCCTACAATGAGCAGTTCTTC.

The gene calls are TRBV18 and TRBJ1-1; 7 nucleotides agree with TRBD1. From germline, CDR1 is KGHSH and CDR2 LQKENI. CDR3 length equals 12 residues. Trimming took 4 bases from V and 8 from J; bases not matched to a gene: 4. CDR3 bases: TGTGCCAGCTCACGACAGACAGGGGAAGCTTTCTTT. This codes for CASSRQTGEAFF.

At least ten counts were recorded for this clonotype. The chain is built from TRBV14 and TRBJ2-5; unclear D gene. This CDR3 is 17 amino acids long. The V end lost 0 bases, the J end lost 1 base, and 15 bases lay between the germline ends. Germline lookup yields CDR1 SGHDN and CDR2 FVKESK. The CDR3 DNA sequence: TGTGCCAGCAGCCAAGATATGGCGGCCACCTTCCAAGAGACCCAGTACTTC. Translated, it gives CASSQDMAATFQETQYF.

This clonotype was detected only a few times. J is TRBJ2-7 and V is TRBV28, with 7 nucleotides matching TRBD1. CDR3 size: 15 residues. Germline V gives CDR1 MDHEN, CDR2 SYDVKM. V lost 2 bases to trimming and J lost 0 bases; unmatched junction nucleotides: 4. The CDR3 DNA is TGTGCCAGCAGTTTAGGCGGACAGGACTCCTACGAGCAGTACTTC. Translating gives CASSLGGQDSYEQYF.

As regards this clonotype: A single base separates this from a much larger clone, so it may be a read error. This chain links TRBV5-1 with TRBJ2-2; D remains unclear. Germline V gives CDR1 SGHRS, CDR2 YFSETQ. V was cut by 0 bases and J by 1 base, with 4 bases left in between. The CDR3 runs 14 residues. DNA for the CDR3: TGCGCCAGCAGCTTGGATGGGAACACCGGGGAGCTGTTTTTT. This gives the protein CASSLDGNTGELFF.

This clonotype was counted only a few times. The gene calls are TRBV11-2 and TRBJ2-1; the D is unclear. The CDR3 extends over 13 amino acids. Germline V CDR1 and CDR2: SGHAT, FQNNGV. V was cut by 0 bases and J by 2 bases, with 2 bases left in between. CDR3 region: CASSLDAYNEQFF. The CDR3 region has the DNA TGTGCCAGCAGCTTAGACGCCTACAATGAGCAGTTCTTC.

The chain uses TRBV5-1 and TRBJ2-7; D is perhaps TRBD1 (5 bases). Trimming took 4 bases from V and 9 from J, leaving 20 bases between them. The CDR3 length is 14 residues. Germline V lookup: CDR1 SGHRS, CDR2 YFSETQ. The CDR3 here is CASSPDSALFGQYF. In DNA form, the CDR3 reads TGCGCCAGCAGCCCCGACAGCGCCCTGTTTGGGCAGTACTTC.